The sequence of this TCR beta chain was determined in a study of shared clonotypes between healthy human individuals. Study observations and caveats: A handful of donors had roughly 5.2% of their naive CD4 clonotypes in common.

This CDR3 spans 14 amino acids. Germline V gives CDR1 MDHEN, CDR2 SYDVKM. Losses at the gene ends were 6 bases for V and 6 bases for J; bases not matched to a gene: 10. CD45RO-negative, CCR7-selected cells formed the naive CD8 fraction, which excluded terminally differentiated effector memory CD45RA+ cells. With respect to this clone: Its antigen is unknown.

The assay was immunoSEQ multiplex PCR, and TCRdb's table has in-frame clones only and misses some. Altogether some 2.1 million clones are present, around 95% being singletons, with the ten largest covering 1.5% to 2%. Material: naive CD8+ T cells from PBMCs. The receptor was isolated from a man aged 18 to 29 in good health. Some clones in this sample may be carry-over from other donors' samples. The chain carries TRBV28 and TRBJ2-7; 8 bases line up with TRBD1. CDR3: CASSPPGRGREQYF. CDR3 nucleotide sequence: TGTGCCAGCAGCCCCCCCGGCAGGGGGCGCGAGCAGTACTTC.